The TCR beta chain under discussion was sequenced for a study of blood T cell repertoires in COVID-19. Study information: Italy, Spain and the United States were the sources of the convalescent and acute COVID-19 samples. Sources were T cells, B-cell-depleted T cells, or PBMCs; the material itself was cDNA or gDNA.

The CDR3 is 15 amino acids. The V end lost 0 bases, the J end lost 1 base, and 7 bases lay between the germline ends. Germline loops: CDR1 MNHNS, CDR2 SASEGT. Authors' data handling: Counts of nucleated cells, estimated from reference gene primer amplification, were obtained. Clones were sequenced by immunoSEQ multiplex PCR, and TCRdb holds only the in-frame ones, with some missing. Clone size and V and J calls were adopted from that table, with D and trimming inferred from the DNA. The sample has more than 35,000 clones, approximately 85% seen once. Material: peripheral blood. The receptor's source is a human donor in a cohort sampled during active COVID-19. J is TRBJ1-5 and V is TRBV6-1; unclear D gene. The CDR3 coding sequence is TGTGCCAGCAGTGAAGCAAGGCGGAGCAATCAGCCCCAGCATTTT. Its translation: CASSEARRSNQPQHF.